This T cell receptor beta chain was identified in a study of technical replicates of blood from several donors. The method was immunoSEQ multiplex PCR; TCRdb's version includes in-frame clones alone and lacks a portion of them. The sample yields approximately 89,000 clones, about 94% seen once. The ends were cut back, 9 bases at V and 2 bases at J, with 26 bases in the middle. The germline gives CDR1 MGHDK, CDR2 SYGVNS. The CDR3 runs to 17 residues. The rearrangement uses TRBV25-1 and TRBJ2-7; D perhaps matches TRBD1 (6 bases). The receptor was derived from a human donor in good health. The sequencing input was T cells isolated from PBMCs. The CDR3 DNA reads TGTGCCAGTTGGGGTCCCACAAAGACAGGAGAAACCTACGAGCAGTACTTC. It yields the protein CASWGPTKTGETYEQYF.